This entry concerns a single T cell receptor beta chain. Its antigen is currently unknown. The unexposed donors gave CD4+ T cells in about 2010-2019, prior to COVID-19. Isolation of CD4+ T cells took place after around 11 days in culture. This record belongs to a study of CD4 T cells in relation to SARS-CoV-2 and coronaviruses. About the research overall: TCR beta CDR3s were sequenced after approximately ten-day antigen culture of PBMCs. No peptide or an HIV-1 Nef peptide pool served as negative control. Findings of the study overall: Monoreactive clones expanded significantly more to SARS-CoV-2 than crossreactive clones did. About 65% of donors had memory CD4+ clonotypes crossrecognizing SARS-CoV-2 and common cold coronavirus spike.

The protocol was immunoSEQ multiplex PCR, while the TCRdb copy is restricted to in-frame clones and leaves out a portion. This sample has more than 25,000 clones; approximately 70% occur once, and the top ten carry roughly 21%. The CDR3 consists of 15 residues. V lost 2 bases to trimming and J lost 5 bases; unmatched junction nucleotides: 3. Germline values: CDR1 SGHTA, CDR2 FQGNSA. Material: CD4+ T cells from PBMCs, cultured in vitro. The rearrangement uses TRBV7-2 and TRBJ2-7; 13 nucleotides line up with TRBD2. The origin of this receptor is a human donor in good health. The CDR3 protein is CASSLTSGGADEQYF. The CDR3 DNA reads as TGTGCCAGCAGCTTAACTAGCGGGGGGGCGGACGAGCAGTACTTC. The full variable domain, in which reference TRBV7-2 and TRBJ2-7 provide the parts outside the CDR3, is GAGVSQSPSNKVTEKGKDVELRCDPISGHTALYWYRQSLGQGLEFLIYFQGNSAPDKSGLPSDRFSAERTGGSVSTLTIQRTQQEDSAVYLCASSLTSGGADEQYFGPGTRLTVT.